The 10 T cell receptor beta chains given below trace back to one sample, sequenced in a study of control samples from healthy donors and cancer patients. Assay: immunoSEQ multiplex PCR; the TCRdb copy retains only in-frame clones and omits some. The sample has under 450,000 clones, roughly 90% seen once. The specimen was PBMCs. The receptor source for this set is a man aged 35 to 55 with head and neck cancer.

J is TRBJ1-1 and V is TRBV21-1. TRBV21-1 is assigned pseudogene status. This CDR3 has 8 residues. CDR3 sequence reads: CASSRAFF. The CDR3 DNA reads as TGTGCCAGCAGTCGAGCTTTCTTT.

This clone was picked up one time. The chain couples TRBV19 to TRBJ1-4; D possibly corresponds to TRBD1 (6 bases). The CDR3 contains 14 residues. Between the trimmed V and J ends, which lost 5 bases and 4 bases, there was a span of 11 bases. Germline CDR1 LNHDA, CDR2 SQIVND (reference sequence). The chain's CDR3 is CASSSQGGNEKLFF. CDR3 nucleotide sequence: TGTGCCAGTAGTTCACAGGGAGGTAATGAAAAACTGTTTTTT.

The gene calls are TRBV12-3 or TRBV12-4 and TRBJ1-5, with D perhaps TRBD1 (5 bases). The CDR3 spans 12 residues. V lost 5 bases to trimming and J lost 7 bases, with 9 bases between them. CDR3 protein: CASSQGRQPQHF. In DNA, the CDR3 is TGTGCCAGCAGTCAGGGAAGGCAGCCCCAGCATTTT.

The chain links TRBV29-1 to TRBJ2-5, with 7 nucleotides matching TRBD2. Germline V gene data show CDR1 as SQVTM and CDR2 as ANQGSEA. The V gene end was trimmed by 1 base and the J gene end by 5 bases; junction bases not matched to a gene: 10. CDR3 length: 15 residues. In nucleotides, the CDR3 is TGCAGCGTTGAAGTTTTTAGACTAGCTGCGGAGACCCAGTACTTC. This translates into CSVEVFRLAAETQYF.

The chain combines TRBV7-2 with TRBJ1-4, with TRBD1 as a possible D gene (5 bases). V dropped 6 bases and J dropped 5 bases, with 16 bases sitting between them. CDR1 and CDR2 (germline): SGHTA, FQGNSA. The CDR3 covers 15 residues. CDR3 residues: CASSLSVRQNEKLFF. The CDR3 DNA reads as TGTGCCAGCAGTCTTAGCGTTCGACAGAATGAAAAACTGTTTTTT. Filled out from reference TRBV7-2 and TRBJ1-4, the complete variable domain reads GAGVSQSPSNKVTEKGKDVELRCDPISGHTALYWYRQSLGQGLEFLIYFQGNSAPDKSGLPSDRFSAERTGGSVSTLTIQRTQQEDSAVYLCASSLSVRQNEKLFFGSGTQLSVL.

The chain uses TRBV4-2 and TRBJ1-5; D gene unclear. Germline CDR1 reads LGHNA; CDR2 reads YNFKEQ. V was clipped by 1 base and J by 0 bases, with 7 bases between them. CDR3 length: 15 amino acids. CDR3 sequence reads: CASSQAINSNQPQHF. The DNA of the CDR3 is TGTGCCAGCAGCCAAGCCATTAATAGCAATCAGCCCCAGCATTTT.

The rearrangement links TRBV19 to TRBJ1-1; 10 positions match TRBD1. Germline values: CDR1 LNHDA, CDR2 SQIVND (reference sequence). V gave up 5 bases and J gave up 10 bases; unmatched junction bases: 22. The CDR3 covers 18 residues. CDR3: CASSLGFLPDRGTKGAFF. The CDR3 DNA is TGTGCCAGTAGTCTGGGTTTCCTCCCGGACAGGGGGACCAAAGGAGCTTTCTTT.

V gene TRBV10-1 combines with J gene TRBJ2-7, with D perhaps matching TRBD1 (5 bases). There are 14 residues in the CDR3. Germline V gene lookup returns CDR1 WNHNN and CDR2 SYGVQD (reference sequence). Trimming cost V 4 bases and J 0 bases, with 10 bases left between them. The CDR3 loop is CASSVGAGSYEQYF. Written as DNA, the CDR3 is TGCGCCAGCAGTGTAGGGGCTGGCTCCTACGAGCAGTACTTC.

The J gene is TRBJ1-3, the V gene TRBV5-1, with a weak D call TRBD1 (5 bases). The germline V and J ends were trimmed by 1 base and 2 bases, with 10 bases remaining between them. From germline, CDR1 is SGHRS and CDR2 YFSETQ. The CDR3 sequence is 15 residues long. The CDR3 nucleotides are TGCGCCAGCAGCTTGATGGGGACCACTGGAAACACCATATATTTT. Its protein is CASSLMGTTGNTIYF. The full variable domain, rest sourced from reference TRBV5-1 and TRBJ1-3, is KAGVTQTPRYLIKTRGQQVTLSCSPISGHRSVSWYQQTPGQGLQFLFEYFSETQRNKGNFPGRFSGRQFSNSRSEMNVSTLELGDSALYLCASSLMGTTGNTIYFGEGSWLTVV.

This rearrangement joins TRBV5-5 to TRBJ1-1; TRBD1 might be the D (5 bases). V was shortened by 3 bases and J by 6 bases, with 12 bases between the two germline ends. The CDR3 extends over 13 amino acids. Germline CDR1 is SGHKS and CDR2 is YYEKEE (reference sequence). The chain's CDR3 is CASSWQGTAEAFF. The CDR3 nucleotides are TGTGCCAGCAGCTGGCAGGGAACAGCTGAAGCTTTCTTT.